This T cell receptor beta chain is from a study of cytomegalovirus exposure and HLA in healthy donors. Study as a whole: An early release of data contained approximately 85 million unique TCRs, which came from HLA-typed donors.

Germline values: CDR1 SGHTA, CDR2 FQGNSA. The CDR3 has 15 amino acids. V dropped 5 bases and J dropped 4 bases, with 17 bases sitting between them. 13 Jbeta primers and 60 Vbeta primers were used for the PCR. Profiled with immunoSEQ multiplex PCR; TCRdb holds only in-frame clones, not every one. The table records about 200,000 clones, 55% to 75% of them present only once. This clone occurred once. The V and J genes are TRBV7-2 and TRBJ1-1, with a tentative D call TRBD1 (5 bases). Sequenced input: PBMCs. This clonotype originated in a man aged 35-49 years in good health and CMV-seropositive. CDR3 bases: TGTGCCAGCAGCATATACGGAAGGGGAGGCACTGAAGCTTTCTTT. This codes for CASSIYGRGGTEAFF.